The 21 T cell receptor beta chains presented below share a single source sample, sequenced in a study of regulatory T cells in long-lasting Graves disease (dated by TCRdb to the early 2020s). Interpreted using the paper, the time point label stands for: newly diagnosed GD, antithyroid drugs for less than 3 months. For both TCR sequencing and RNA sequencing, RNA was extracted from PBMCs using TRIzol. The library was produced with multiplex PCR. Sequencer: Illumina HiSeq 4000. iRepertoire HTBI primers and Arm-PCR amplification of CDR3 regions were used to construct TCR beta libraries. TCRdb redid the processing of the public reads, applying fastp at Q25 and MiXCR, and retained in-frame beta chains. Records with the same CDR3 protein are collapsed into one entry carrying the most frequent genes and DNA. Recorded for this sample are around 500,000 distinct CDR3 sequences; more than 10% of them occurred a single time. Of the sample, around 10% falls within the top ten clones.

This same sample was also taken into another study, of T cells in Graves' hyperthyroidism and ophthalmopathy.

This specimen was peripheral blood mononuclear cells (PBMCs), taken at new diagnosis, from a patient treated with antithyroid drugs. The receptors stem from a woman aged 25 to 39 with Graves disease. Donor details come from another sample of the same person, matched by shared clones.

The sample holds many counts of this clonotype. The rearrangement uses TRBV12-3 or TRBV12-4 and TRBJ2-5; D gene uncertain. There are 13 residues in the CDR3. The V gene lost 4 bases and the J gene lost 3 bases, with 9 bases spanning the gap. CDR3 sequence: CASSSRREETQYF. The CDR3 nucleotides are TGTGCCAGCAGTTCCCGACGGGAAGAGACCCAGTACTTC.

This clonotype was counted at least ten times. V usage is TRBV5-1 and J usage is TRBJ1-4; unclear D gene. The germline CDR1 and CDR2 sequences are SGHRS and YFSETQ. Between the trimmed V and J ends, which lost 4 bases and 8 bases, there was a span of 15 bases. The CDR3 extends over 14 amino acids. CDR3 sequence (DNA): TGCGCCAGCAGCCTGGACGTGGGCGAGGAAAAACTGTTTTTT. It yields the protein CASSLDVGEEKLFF.

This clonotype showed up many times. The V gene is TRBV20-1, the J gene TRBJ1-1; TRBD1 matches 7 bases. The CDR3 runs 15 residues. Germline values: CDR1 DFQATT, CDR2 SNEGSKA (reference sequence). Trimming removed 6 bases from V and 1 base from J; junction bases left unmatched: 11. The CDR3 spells CSAKGRGLGNTEAFF. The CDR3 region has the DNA TGCAGTGCCAAAGGTAGGGGGCTTGGGAACACTGAAGCTTTCTTT.

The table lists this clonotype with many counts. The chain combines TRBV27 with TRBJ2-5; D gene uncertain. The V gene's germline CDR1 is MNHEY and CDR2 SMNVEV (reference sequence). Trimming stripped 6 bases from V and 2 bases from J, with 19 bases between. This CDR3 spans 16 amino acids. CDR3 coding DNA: TGTGCCAGCAGGGGGTCCCGTTGGGTGTCACAAGAGACCCAGTACTTC. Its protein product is CASRGSRWVSQETQYF.

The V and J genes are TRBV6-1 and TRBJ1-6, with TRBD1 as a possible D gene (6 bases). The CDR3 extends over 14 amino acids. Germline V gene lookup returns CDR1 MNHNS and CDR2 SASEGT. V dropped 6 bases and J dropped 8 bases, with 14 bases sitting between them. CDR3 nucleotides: TGTGCCAGCAGCCGGGGGGGGGGCGATTCACCCCTCCACTTT. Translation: CASSRGGGDSPLHF.

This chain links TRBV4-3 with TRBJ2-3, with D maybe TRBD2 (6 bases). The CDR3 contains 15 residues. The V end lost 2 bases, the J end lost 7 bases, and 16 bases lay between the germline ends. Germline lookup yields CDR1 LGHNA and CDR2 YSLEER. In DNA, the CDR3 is TGCGCCAGCAGCCAACAACGGGGGACTTGGAATACGCAGTATTTT. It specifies CASSQQRGTWNTQYF.

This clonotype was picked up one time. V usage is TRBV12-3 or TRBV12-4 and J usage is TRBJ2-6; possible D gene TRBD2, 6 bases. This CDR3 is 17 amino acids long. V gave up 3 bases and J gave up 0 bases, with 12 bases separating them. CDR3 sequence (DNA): TGTGCCAGCAGTTTGTGGGAGGCGCGCTCTGGGGCCAACGTCCTGACTTTC. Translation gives CASSLWEARSGANVLTF.

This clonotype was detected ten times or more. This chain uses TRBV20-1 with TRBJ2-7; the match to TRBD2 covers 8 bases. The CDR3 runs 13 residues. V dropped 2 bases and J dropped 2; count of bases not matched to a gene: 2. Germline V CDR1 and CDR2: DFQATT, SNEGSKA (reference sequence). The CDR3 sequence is CSARLAGTYEQYF. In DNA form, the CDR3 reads TGCAGTGCTAGACTAGCGGGTACCTACGAGCAGTACTTC.

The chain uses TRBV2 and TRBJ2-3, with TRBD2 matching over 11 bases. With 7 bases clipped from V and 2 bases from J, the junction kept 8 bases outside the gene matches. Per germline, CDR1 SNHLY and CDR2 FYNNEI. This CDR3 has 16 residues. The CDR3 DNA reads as TGTGCCAGCACTCCCGGGACTAGCGGATCCACAGATACGCAGTATTTT. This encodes CASTPGTSGSTDTQYF.

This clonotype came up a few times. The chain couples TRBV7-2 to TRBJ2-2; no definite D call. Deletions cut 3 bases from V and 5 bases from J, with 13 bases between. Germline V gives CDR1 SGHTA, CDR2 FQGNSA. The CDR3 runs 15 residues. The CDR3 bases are TGTGCCAGCAGCTTCCCGGCAGGAGCAACCGGGGAGCTGTTTTTT. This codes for CASSFPAGATGELFF.

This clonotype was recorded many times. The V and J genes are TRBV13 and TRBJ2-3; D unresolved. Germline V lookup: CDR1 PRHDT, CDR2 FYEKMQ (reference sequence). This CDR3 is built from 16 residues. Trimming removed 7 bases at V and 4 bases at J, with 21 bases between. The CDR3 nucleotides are TGTGCCAGCACCCCCGACGGGCCCCTCGAAGCAGATACGCAGTATTTT. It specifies CASTPDGPLEADTQYF.

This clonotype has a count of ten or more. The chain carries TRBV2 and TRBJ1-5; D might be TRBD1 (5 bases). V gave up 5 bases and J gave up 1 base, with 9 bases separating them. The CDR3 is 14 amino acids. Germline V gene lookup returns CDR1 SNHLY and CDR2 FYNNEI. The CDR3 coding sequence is TGTGCCAGCAGTCCCAGGGAGAGCAATCAGCCCCAGCATTTT. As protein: CASSPRESNQPQHF.

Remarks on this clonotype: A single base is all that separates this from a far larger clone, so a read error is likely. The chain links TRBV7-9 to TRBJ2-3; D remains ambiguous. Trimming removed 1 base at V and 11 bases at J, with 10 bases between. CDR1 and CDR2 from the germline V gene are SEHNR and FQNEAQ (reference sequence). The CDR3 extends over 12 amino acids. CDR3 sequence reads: CASSLVARRQYF. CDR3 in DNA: TGTGCCAGCAGCTTAGTTGCCCGGAGGCAGTATTTT.

As DNA, the CDR3 is TGTGCCAGCAGCCCGCCCGCGTCCCGCACCGGGGAGCTGTTTTTT. Its translation: CASSPPASRTGELFF. The genes are TRBV7-9 and TRBJ2-2, with D unclear. Trimming removed 5 bases at V and 4 bases at J, with 14 bases between. Germline lookup yields CDR1 SEHNR and CDR2 FQNEAQ (reference sequence). CDR3 length: 15 residues.

The CDR3 region is CASSLVGAGEQFF. The CDR3 DNA sequence: TGCGCCAGCAGCTTGGTGGGGGCCGGTGAGCAGTTCTTC. The V call is TRBV5-1, the J call TRBJ2-1; tentatively, D is TRBD1 (6 bases). This CDR3 has 13 residues. V lost 0 bases and J lost 9, with 10 bases in between. Germline V gives CDR1 SGHRS, CDR2 YFSETQ.

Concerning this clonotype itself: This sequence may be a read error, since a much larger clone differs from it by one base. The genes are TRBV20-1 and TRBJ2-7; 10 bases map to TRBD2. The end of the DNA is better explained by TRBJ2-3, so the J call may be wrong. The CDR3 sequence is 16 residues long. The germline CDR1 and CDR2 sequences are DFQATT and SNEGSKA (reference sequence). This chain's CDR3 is CSAPPSGRIGADTQYF. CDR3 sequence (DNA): TGCAGTGCCCCACCTAGCGGGAGAATTGGGGCAGATACGCAGTATTTT.

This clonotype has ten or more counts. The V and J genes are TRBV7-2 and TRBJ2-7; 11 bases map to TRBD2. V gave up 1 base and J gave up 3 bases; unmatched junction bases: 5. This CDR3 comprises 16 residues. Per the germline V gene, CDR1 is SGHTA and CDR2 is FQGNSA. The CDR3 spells CASSLVRLAGLYEQYF. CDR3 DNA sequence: TGTGCCAGCAGCTTAGTCCGACTAGCGGGACTCTACGAGCAGTACTTC.

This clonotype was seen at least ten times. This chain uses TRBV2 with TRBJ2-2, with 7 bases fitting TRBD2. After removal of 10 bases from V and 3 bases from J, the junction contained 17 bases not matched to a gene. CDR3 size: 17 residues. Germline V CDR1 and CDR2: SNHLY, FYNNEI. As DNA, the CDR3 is TGTGCCATCCCCTCTGGCGCCCGGGGGGTGTACACCGGGGAGCTGTTTTTT. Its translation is CAIPSGARGVYTGELFF.

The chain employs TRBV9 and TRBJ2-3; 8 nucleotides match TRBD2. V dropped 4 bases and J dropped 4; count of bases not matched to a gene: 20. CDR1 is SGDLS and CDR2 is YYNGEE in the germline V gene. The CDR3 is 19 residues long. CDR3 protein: CASSIAGRWKAGASDTQYF. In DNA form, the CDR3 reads TGTGCCAGCAGCATAGCTGGGAGATGGAAAGCGGGAGCCTCAGATACGCAGTATTTT. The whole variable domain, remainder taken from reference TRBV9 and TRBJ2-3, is DSGVTQTPKHLITATGQRVTLRCSPRSGDLSVYWYQQSLDQGLQFLIQYYNGEERAKGNILERFSAQQFPDLHSELNLSSLELGDSALYFCASSIAGRWKAGASDTQYFGPGTRLTVL.

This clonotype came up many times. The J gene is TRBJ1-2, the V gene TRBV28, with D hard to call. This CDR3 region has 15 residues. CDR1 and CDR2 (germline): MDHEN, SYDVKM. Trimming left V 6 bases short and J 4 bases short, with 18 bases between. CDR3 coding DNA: TGTGCCAGCAGCCTGAATGGGTATCAAAGCTATGGCTACACCTTC. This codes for CASSLNGYQSYGYTF.

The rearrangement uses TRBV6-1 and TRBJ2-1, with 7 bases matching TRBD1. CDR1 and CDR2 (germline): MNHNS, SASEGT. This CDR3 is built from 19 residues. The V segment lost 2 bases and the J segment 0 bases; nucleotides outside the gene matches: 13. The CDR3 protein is CASSEYLRDRIYSYNEQFF. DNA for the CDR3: TGTGCCAGCAGTGAATATCTTCGGGACAGAATATACTCCTACAATGAGCAGTTCTTC.